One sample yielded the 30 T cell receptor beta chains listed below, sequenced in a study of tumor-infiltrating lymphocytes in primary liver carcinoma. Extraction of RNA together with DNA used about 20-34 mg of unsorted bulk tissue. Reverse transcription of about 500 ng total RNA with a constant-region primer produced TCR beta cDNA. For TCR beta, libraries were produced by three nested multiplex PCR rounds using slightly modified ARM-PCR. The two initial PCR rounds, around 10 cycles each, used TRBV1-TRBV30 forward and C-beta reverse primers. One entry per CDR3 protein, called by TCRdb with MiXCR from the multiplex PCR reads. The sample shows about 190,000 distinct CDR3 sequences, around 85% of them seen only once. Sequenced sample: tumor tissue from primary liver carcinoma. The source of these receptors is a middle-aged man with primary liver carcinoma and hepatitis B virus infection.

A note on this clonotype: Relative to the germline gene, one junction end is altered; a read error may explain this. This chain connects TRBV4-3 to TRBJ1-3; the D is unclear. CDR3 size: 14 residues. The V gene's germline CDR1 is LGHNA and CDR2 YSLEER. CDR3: CACSQEGYRNTIYF. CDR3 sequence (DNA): TGCGCCTGCAGCCAAGAGGGATATAGAAACACCATATATTTT.

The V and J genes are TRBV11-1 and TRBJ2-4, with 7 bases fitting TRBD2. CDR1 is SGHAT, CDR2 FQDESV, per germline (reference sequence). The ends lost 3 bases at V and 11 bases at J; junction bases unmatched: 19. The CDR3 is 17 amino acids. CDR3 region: CASSFPETSWTKNFQYF. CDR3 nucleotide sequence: TGTGCCAGCAGCTTTCCCGAGACTAGCTGGACCAAAAATTTTCAGTACTTC.

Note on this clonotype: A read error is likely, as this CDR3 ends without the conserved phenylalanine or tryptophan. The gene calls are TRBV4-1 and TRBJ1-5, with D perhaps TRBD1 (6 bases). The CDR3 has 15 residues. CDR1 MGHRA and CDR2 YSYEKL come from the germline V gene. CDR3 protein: CASSPQGNNNKPQHL. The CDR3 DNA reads TGCGCGAGCAGCCCCCAGGGGAATAACAATAAGCCCCAGCATCTT.

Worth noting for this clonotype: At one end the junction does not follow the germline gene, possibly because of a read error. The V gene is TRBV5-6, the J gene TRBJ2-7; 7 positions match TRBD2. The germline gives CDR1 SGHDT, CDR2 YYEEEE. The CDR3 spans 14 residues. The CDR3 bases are TGTGCCAACAGCTTCCCGAGACTAGCATACGAGCAGTACTTT. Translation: CANSFPRLAYEQYF.

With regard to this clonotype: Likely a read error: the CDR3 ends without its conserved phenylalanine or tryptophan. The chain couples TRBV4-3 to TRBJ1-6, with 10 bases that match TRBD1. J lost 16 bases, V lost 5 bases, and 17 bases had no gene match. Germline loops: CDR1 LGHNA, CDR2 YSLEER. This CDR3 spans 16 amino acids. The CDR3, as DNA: TGCGCCAGCAGCTCCTGGGACAGGGGAAGGAATTCATCGCTCCACTAT. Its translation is CASSSWDRGRNSSLHY.

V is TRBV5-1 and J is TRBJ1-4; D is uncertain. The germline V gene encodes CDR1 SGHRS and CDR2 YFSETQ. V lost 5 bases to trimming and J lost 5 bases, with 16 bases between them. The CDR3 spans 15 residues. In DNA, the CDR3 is TGCGCCAGCAGAACACTTTCCTTACAGAATGAAAAACTGTTTTTT. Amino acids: CASRTLSLQNEKLFF.

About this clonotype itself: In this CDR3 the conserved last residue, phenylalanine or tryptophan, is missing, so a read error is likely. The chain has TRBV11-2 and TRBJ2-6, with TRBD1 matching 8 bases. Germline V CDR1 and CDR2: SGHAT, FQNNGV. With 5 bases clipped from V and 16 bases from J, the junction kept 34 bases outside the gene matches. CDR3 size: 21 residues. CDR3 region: CASSMGGDRGISLSGANMLTL. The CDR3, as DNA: TGTGCCAGCAGCATGGGGGGAGACAGGGGCATTTCCCTCTCTGGGGCCAACATGCTGACTCTC.

The CDR3 reads CSVRVGDFFTDTQYF. The CDR3 bases are TGCAGCGTTAGGGTAGGGGACTTCTTCACAGATACGCAGTATTTT. The rearrangement uses TRBV29-1 and TRBJ2-3, with D perhaps matching TRBD2 (6 bases). CDR1 is SQVTM, CDR2 ANQGSEA, per germline. The CDR3 sequence is 15 residues long. The ends were cut back, 5 bases at V and 2 bases at J, with 17 bases in the middle.

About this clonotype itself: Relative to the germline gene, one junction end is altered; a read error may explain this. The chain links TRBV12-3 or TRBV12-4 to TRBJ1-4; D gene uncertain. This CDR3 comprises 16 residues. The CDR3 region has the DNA TGTGCCAGCACCACCGACCTGCATCCGAAGCTGGAAAAACTGTCTTTT. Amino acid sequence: CASTTDLHPKLEKLSF.

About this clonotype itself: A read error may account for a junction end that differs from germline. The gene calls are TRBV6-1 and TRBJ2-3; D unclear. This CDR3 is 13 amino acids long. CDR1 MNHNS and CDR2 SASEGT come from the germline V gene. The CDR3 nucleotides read TGTGCCATCACATCAGGCTACACAGATACGCGGTATTTT. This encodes CAITSGYTDTRYF.

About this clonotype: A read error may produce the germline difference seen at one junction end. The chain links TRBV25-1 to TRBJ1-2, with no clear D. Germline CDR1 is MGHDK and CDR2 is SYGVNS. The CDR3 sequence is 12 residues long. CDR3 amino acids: CTSSVHNYGYTF. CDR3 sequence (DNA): TGTACCAGCAGCGTACATAACTATGGCTACACCTTC.

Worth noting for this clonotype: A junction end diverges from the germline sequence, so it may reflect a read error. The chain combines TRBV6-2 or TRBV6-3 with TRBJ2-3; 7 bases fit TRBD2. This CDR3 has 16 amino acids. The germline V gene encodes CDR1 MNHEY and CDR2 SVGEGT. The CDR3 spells CASSYDKAGVSDTRYF. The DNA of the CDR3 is TGTGCCAGCAGTTACGATAAGGCGGGAGTAAGTGATACGCGGTATTTT.

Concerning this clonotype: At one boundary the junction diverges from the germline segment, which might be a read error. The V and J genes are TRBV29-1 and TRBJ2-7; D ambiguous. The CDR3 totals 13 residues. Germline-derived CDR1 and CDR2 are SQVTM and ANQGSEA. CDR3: CSVSWAGPYEQYF. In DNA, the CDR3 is TGCAGCGTTTCGTGGGCAGGACCCTACGAGCAGTATTTC.

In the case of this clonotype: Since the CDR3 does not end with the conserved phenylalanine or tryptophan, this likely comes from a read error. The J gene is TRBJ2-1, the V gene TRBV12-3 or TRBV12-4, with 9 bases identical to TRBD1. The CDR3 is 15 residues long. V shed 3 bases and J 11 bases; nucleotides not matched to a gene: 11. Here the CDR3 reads CASSLGQGDVNQQFS. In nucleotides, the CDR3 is TGTGCCAGCAGTTTGGGACAGGGAGATGTCAACCAGCAGTTCTCC.

For the CDR3, the DNA is TGTGCCAGCACCCCAAAGGGTGGCGGGTATCATGCAGATACGCAGTATTTT. The encoded protein is CASTPKGGGYHADTQYF. V usage is TRBV7-8 and J usage is TRBJ2-3; perhaps TRBD2 as D (5 bases). Trimming took 7 bases from V and 4 from J, leaving 24 bases between them. Germline assignment: CDR1 SGHVS and CDR2 FQNEAQ. This CDR3 is 17 amino acids long.

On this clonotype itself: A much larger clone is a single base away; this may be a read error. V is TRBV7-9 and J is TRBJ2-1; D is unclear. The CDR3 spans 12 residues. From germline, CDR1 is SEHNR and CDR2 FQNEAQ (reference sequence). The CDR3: CVSSLHGNEQFF. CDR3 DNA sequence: TGTGTCAGCAGCTTACACGGCAATGAGCAGTTCTTC.

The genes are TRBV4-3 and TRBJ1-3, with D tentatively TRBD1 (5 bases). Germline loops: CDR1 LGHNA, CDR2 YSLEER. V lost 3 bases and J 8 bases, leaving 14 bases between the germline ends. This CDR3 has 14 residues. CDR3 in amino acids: CASSQEGYRYTIYF. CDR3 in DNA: TGCGCCAGCAGCCAGGAGGGGTATAGATACACCATATATTTT.

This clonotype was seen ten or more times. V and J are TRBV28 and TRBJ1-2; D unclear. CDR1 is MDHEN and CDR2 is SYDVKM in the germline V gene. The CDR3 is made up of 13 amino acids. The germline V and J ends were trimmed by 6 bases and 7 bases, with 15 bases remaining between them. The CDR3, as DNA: TGTGCCAGCAGCCCCTTGGTAGGCGGTGGCTACACCTTC. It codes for CASSPLVGGGYTF.

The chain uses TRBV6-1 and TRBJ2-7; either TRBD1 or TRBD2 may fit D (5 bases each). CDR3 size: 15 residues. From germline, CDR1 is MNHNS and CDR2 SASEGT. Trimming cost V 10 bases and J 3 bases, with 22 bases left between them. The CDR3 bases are TGTGCCAACAGAGAAGCGCCGGGACCAGGCTACGAGCAGTACTTC. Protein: CANREAPGPGYEQYF.

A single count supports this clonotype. CDR3 nucleotides: TGTGCCAGCATTTTTGGGGGATCGTACGAGCAGTACTTC. Its protein is CASIFGGSYEQYF. The chain combines TRBV12-3 or TRBV12-4 with TRBJ2-7, with D perhaps being TRBD1 or TRBD2 (5 bases each). Trimming removed 7 bases from V and 4 bases from J, with 14 bases in between. There are 13 residues in the CDR3.

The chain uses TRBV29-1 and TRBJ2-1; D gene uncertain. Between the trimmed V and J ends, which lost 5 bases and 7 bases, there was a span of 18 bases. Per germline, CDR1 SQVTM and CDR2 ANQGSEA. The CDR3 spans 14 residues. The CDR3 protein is CSVLSQSSYNEQFF. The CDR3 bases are TGCAGCGTTCTATCACAGTCGAGCTATAATGAGCAGTTCTTC.

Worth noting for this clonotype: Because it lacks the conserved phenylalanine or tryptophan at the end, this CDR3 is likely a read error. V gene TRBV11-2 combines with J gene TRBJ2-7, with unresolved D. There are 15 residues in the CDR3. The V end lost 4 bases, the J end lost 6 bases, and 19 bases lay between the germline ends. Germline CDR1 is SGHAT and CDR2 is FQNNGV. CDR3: CASSSGWLYAREQYS. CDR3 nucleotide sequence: TGTGCCAGCAGCTCCGGATGGCTTTACGCGCGCGAGCAGTACTCA.

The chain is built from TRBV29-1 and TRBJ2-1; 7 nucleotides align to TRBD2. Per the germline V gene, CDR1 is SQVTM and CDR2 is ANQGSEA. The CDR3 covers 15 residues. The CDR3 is CTVEGETSTEYEQFF. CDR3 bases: TGCACTGTTGAAGGGGAGACTAGCACTGAGTATGAGCAGTTCTTC.

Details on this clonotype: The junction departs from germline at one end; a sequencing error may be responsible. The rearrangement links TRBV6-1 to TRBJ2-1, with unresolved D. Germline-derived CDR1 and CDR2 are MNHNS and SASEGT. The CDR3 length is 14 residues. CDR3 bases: TGTTCCAGCAGTGTCAAACTGACGTACAATGAGCAATTCTTC. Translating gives CSSSVKLTYNEQFF.

In nucleotides, the CDR3 is TGTGCCAGCAAATCGGGGACAGGCACACGGTATTTT. Its translation is CASKSGTGTRYF. The rearrangement links TRBV6-1 to TRBJ2-3; 8 bases match TRBD1. The CDR3 spans 12 residues. V trimming: 7 bases; J trimming: 14 bases; junction bases outside the gene matches: 11. Germline-derived CDR1 and CDR2 are MNHNS and SASEGT.

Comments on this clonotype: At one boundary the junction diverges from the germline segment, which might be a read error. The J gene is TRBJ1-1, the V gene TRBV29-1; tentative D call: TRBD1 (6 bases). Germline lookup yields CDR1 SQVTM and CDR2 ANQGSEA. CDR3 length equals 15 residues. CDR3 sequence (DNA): TGCAGCTTTGAAAGAGGGGACACAGTGAACACTGAAGCTCTCTTC. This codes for CSFERGDTVNTEALF.

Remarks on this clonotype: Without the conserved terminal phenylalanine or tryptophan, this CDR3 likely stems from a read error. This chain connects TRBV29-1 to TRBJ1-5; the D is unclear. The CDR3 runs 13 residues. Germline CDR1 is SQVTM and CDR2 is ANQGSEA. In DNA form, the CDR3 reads TGCAGTGTTGTGAGTAGTGTTAATCAGCCCCAGCATTTG. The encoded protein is CSVVSSVNQPQHL.

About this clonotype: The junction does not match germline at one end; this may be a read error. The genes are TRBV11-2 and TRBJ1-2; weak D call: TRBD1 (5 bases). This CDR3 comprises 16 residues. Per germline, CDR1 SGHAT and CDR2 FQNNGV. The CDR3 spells CASSLQGGRETLGYIF. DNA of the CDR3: TGTGCCAGCAGCTTACAGGGAGGACGGGAGACCCTGGGCTACATCTTC.

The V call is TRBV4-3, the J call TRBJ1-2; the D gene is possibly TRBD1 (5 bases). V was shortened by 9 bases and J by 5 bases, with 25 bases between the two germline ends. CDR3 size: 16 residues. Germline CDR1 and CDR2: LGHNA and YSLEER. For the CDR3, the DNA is TGCGCCAGTAGGCAGGAAAGGGACGGAGCTATTTATGGCTACACCTTC. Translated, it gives CASRQERDGAIYGYTF.

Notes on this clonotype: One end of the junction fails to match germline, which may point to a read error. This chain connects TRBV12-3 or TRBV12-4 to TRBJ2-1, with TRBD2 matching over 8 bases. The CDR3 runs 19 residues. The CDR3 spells CARSLEASGSLPSYNEQFF. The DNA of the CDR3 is TGTGCCAGAAGTTTAGAAGCTAGCGGGTCGCTGCCCTCATACAATGAGCAGTTTTTC.